This TCR beta chain was captured by sequencing in a study of CD8+ T cells in alopecia areata. The trim removed 2 bases at V and 1 base at J, leaving 1 base unmatched. This CDR3 region has 14 residues. Germline V gene sequence: CDR1 SGHTA, CDR2 FQGTGA. Following extraction, RNA underwent reverse transcription to cDNA, which served as the sequencing template. Clones were read by immunoSEQ multiplex PCR, and TCRdb kept only the in-frame ones, dropping some. Of some 200,000 clones in the sample, roughly 50% are singletons; the top ten hold 4.9%. Study-wide points: Resident alphabeta T-cell populations of normal skin are likewise subject to sequencing in scalp samples.

To note about this clone: What it recognizes is unknown.

This TCR derives from a human donor in good health. The V gene is TRBV7-3, the J gene TRBJ2-5; TRBD1 matches at 7 bases. Sequencing input: CD8+ T cells sorted from blood. The CDR3 region has the DNA TGTGCCAGCAGCTTATCAGGGGGCCAAGAGACCCAGTACTTC. Amino acids: CASSLSGGQETQYF.